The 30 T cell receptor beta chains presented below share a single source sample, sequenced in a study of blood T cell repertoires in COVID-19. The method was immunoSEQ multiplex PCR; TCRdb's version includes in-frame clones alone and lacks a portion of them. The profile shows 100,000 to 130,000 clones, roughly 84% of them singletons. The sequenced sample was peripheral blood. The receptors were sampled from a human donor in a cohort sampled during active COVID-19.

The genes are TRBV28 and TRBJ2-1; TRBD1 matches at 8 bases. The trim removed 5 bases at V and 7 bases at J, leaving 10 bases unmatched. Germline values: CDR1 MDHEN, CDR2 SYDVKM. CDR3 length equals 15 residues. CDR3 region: CASSPHAQGANEQFF. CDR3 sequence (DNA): TGTGCCAGCAGTCCCCACGCGCAGGGGGCGAATGAGCAGTTCTTC.

The CDR3 DNA sequence: TGTGCCAGTAGTGGGACTTCCTCTGGGGCCAACGTCCTGACTTTC. Amino acid sequence: CASSGTSSGANVLTF. This chain joins TRBV19 and TRBJ2-6; TRBD2 is a possible D gene (6 bases). Trimming removed 5 bases at V and 0 bases at J, with 8 bases between. Per germline, CDR1 LNHDA and CDR2 SQIVND (reference sequence). The CDR3 spans 15 residues. Complete variable domain (other parts from reference TRBV19 and TRBJ2-6): DGGITQSPKYLFRKEGQNVTLSCEQNLNHDAMYWYRQDPGQGLRLIYYSQIVNDFQKGDIAEGYSVSREKKESFPLTVTSAQKNPTAFYLCASSGTSSGANVLTFGAGSRLTVL.

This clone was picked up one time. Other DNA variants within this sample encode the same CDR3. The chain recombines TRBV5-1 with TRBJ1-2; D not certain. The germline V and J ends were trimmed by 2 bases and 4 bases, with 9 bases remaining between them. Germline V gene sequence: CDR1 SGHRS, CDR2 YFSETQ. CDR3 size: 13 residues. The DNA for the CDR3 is TGCGCCAGCAGCTTACCCGCAGGCTATGGCTACACCTTC. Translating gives CASSLPAGYGYTF.

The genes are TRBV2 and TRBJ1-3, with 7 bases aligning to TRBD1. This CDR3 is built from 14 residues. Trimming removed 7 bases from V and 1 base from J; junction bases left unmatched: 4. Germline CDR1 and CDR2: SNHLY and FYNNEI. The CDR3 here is CASMTTGSGNTIYF. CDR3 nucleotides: TGTGCCAGCATGACGACAGGGTCTGGAAACACCATATATTTT.

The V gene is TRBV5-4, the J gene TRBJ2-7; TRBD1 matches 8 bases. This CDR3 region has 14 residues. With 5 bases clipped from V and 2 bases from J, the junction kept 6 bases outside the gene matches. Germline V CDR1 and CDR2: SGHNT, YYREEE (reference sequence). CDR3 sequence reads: CASSRDRSAYEQYF. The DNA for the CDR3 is TGTGCCAGCAGTCGGGACAGGAGCGCCTACGAGCAGTACTTC. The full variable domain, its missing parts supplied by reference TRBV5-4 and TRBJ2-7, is ETGVTQSPTHLIKTRGQQVTLRCSSQSGHNTVSWYQQALGQGPQFIFQYYREEENGRGNFPPRFSGLQFPNYSSELNVNALELDDSALYLCASSRDRSAYEQYFGPGTRLTVT.

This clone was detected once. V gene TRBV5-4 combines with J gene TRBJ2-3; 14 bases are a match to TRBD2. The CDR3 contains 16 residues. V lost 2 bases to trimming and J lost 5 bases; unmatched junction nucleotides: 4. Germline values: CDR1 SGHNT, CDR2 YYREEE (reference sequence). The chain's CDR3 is CASSFRLAGGGDTQYF. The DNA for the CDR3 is TGTGCCAGCAGCTTCCGACTAGCGGGAGGGGGAGATACGCAGTATTTT.

CDR3 region: CASSQDDSRLGSPLHF. In DNA form, the CDR3 reads TGCGCCAGCAGCCAAGATGACAGTCGGCTAGGTTCACCCCTCCACTTT. This chain joins TRBV4-3 and TRBJ1-6; the D gene is possibly TRBD1 (5 bases). The V end was cut by 0 bases, the J end by 9 bases, with 15 bases between. This CDR3 has 16 residues. CDR1 is LGHNA, CDR2 YSLEER, per germline.

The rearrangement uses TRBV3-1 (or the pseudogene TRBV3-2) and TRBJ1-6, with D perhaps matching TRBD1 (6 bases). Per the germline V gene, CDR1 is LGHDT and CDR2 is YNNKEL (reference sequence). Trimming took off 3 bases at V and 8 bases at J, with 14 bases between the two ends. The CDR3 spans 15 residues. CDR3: CASSHWTESHSPLHF. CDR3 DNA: TGTGCCAGCAGCCATTGGACAGAAAGCCATTCACCCCTCCACTTT.

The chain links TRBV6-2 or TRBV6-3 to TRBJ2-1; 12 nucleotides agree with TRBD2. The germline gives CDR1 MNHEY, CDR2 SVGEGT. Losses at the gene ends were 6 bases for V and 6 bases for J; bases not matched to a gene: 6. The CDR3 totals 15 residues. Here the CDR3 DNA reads TGTGCCAGCAGCCCCGGACTAGCGGGATTCAATGAGCAGTTCTTC. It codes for CASSPGLAGFNEQFF.

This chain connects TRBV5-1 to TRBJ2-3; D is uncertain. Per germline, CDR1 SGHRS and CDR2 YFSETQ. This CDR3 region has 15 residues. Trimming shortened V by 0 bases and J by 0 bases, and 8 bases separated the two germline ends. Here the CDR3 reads CASSLVGVSTDTQYF. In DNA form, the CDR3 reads TGCGCCAGCAGCTTGGTGGGCGTTAGCACAGATACGCAGTATTTT.

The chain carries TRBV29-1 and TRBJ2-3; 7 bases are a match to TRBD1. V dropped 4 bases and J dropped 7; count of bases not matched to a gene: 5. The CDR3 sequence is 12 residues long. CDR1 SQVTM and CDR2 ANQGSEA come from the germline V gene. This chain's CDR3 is CSVGEGAYTQYF. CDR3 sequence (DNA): TGCAGCGTTGGAGAGGGGGCATATACGCAGTATTTT.

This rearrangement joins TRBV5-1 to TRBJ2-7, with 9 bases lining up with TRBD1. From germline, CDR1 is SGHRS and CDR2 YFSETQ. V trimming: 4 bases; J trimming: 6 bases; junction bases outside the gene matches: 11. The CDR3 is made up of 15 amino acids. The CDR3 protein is CASSDHGQGSTEQYF. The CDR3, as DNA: TGCGCCAGCAGCGATCACGGACAGGGGAGTACCGAGCAGTACTTC.

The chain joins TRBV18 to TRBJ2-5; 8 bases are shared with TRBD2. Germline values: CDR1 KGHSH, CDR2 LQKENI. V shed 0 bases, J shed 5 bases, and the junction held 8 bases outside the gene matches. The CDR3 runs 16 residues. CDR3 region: CASSPPGQRERETQYF. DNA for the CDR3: TGTGCCAGCTCACCACCGGGTCAGCGGGAGCGGGAGACCCAGTACTTC.

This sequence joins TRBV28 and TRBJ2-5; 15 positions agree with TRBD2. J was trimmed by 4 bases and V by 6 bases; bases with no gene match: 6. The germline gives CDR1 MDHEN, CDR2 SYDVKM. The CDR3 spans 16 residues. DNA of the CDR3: TGTGCCAGCAGCCCCGGACTAGCGGGAGGGCGAGAGACCCAGTACTTC. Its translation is CASSPGLAGGRETQYF.

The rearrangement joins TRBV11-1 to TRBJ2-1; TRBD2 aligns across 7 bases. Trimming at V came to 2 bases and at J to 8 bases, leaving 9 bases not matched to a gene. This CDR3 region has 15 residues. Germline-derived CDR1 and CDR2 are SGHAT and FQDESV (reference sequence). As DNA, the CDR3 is TGTGCCAGCAGCTTAATCCGGCGGGAGAGGGATGAGCAGTTCTTC. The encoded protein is CASSLIRRERDEQFF.

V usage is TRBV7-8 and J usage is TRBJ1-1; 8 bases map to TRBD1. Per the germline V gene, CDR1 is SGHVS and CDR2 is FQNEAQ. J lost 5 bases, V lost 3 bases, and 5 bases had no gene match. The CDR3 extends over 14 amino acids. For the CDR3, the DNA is TGTGCCAGCAGCTTTAGTAACAGGGGGACTGAAGCTTTCTTT. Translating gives CASSFSNRGTEAFF.

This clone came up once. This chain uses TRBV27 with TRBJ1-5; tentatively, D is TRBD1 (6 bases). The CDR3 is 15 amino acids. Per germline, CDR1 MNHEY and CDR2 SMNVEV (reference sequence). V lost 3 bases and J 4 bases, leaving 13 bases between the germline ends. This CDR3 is CASSFQGRGNQPQHF. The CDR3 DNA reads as TGTGCCAGCAGTTTCCAAGGCAGGGGAAATCAGCCCCAGCATTTT.

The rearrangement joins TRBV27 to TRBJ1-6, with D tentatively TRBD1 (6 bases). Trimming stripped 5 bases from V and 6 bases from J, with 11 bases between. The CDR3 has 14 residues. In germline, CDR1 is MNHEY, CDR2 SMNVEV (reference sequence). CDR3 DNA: TGTGCCAGCAGTGGGGCAGGGGTTAATTCACCCCTCCACTTT. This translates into CASSGAGVNSPLHF.

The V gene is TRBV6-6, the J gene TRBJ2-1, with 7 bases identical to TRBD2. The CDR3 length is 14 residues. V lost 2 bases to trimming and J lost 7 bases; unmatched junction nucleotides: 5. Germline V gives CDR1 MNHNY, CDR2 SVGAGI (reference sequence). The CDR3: CASSYAGVKNEQFF. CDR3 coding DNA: TGTGCCAGCAGTTACGCGGGAGTCAAGAATGAGCAGTTCTTC.

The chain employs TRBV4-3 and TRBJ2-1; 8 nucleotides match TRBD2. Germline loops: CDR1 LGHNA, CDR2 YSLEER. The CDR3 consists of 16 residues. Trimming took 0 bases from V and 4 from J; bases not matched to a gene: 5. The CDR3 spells CASSQDPSGRYNEQFF. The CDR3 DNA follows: TGCGCCAGCAGCCAAGATCCTAGCGGGCGTTACAATGAGCAGTTCTTC.

The DNA for the CDR3 is TGTGCCAGCAGCTATACTAGCGGGATTTACGAGCAGTACTTC. As protein: CASSYTSGIYEQYF. The chain recombines TRBV7-2 with TRBJ2-7; 10 nucleotides line up with TRBD2. The CDR3 runs to 14 residues. Germline CDR1 and CDR2: SGHTA and FQGNSA. The ends lost 4 bases at V and 4 bases at J; junction bases unmatched: 4.

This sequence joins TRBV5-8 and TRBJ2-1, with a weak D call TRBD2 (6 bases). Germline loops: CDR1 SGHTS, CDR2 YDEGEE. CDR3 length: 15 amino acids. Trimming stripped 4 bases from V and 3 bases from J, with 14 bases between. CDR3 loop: CASSPGLRNYNEQFF. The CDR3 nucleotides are TGTGCCAGCAGCCCGGGACTTCGAAACTACAATGAGCAGTTCTTC. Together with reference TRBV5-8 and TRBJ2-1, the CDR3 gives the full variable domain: EAGVTQSPTHLIKTRGQQATLRCSPISGHTSVYWYQQALGLGLQFLLWYDEGEERNRGNFPPRFSGRQFPNYSSELNVNALELEDSALYLCASSPGLRNYNEQFFGPGTRLTVL.

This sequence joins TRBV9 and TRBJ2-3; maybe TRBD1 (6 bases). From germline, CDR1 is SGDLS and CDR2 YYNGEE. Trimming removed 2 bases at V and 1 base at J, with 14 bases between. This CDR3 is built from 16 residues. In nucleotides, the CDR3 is TGTGCCAGCAGCGTTCAGGGGTTTGCTCGCACAGATACGCAGTATTTT. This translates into CASSVQGFARTDTQYF.

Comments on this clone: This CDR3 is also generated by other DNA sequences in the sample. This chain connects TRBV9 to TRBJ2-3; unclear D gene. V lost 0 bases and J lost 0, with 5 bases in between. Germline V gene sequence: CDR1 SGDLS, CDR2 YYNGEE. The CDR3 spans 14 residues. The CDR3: CASSVGGSTDTQYF. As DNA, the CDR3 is TGTGCCAGCAGCGTAGGAGGCAGCACAGATACGCAGTATTTT.

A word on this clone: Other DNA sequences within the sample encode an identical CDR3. CDR3 protein: CASSPPRGNAIYEQYF. The DNA for the CDR3 is TGTGCCAGCAGTCCCCCTAGGGGGAACGCCATCTACGAGCAGTACTTC. The chain is built from TRBV28 and TRBJ2-7, with D perhaps matching TRBD1 (6 bases). V was pared by 5 bases and J by 3 bases, with 20 bases between. The germline V gene encodes CDR1 MDHEN and CDR2 SYDVKM. CDR3 length: 16 amino acids. Based on the CDR3 plus reference TRBV28 and TRBJ2-7, the full variable domain is DVKVTQSSRYLVKRTGEKVFLECVQDMDHENMFWYRQDPGLGLRLIYFSYDVKMKEKGDIPEGYSVSREKKERFSLILESASTNQTSMYLCASSPPRGNAIYEQYFGPGTRLTVT.

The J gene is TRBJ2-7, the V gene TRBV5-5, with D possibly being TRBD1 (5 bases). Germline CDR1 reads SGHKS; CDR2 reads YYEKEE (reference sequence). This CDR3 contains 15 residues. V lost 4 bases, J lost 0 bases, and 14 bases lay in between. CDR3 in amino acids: CASSQGYASSYEQYF. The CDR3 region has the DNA TGTGCCAGCAGCCAGGGTTATGCTAGCTCCTACGAGCAGTACTTC.

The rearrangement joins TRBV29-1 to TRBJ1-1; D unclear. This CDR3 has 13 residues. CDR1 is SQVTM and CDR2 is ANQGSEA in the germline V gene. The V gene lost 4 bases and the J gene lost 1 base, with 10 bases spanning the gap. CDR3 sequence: CSVAPQKNTEAFF. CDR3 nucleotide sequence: TGCAGCGTTGCTCCGCAGAAGAACACTGAAGCTTTCTTT.

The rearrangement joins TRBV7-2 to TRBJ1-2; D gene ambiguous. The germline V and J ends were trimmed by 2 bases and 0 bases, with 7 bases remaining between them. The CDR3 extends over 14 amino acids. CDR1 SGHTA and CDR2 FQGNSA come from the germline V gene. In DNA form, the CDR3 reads TGTGCCAGCAGCTTACAGAGGGCTAACTATGGCTACACCTTC. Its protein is CASSLQRANYGYTF.

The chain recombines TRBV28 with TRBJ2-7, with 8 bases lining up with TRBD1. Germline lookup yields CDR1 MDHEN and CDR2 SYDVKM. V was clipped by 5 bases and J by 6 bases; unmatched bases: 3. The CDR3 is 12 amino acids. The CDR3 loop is CASSRRGREQYF. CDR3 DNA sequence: TGTGCCAGCAGTCGCAGGGGGCGCGAGCAGTACTTC.

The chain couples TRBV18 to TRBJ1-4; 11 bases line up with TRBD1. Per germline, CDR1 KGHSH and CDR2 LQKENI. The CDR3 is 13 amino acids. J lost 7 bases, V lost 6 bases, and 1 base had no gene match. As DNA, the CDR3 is TGTGCCAGCTCGGACAGGGGGCCTGAAAAACTGTTTTTT. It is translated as CASSDRGPEKLFF.